The source of this TCR beta chain is a study of vaccination and CD4 T cells after COVID-19. Whole-study context: After nasal swab PCR-confirmed SARS-CoV-2, roughly ten convalescents had mild disease and one severe. Post-COVID samples were collected a median around 100 days following diagnosis, spanning 35 to 161. Participants were given two doses of BNT162b2 or mRNA-1273 vaccine. Study-wide results and caveats: Within convalescent individuals, 304 out of 307 vaccine-specific clones proved to be spike mono-reactive.

This clonotype was seen a single time. The antigen remains unidentified. The CDR3 contains 15 residues. Trimming left V 5 bases short and J 2 bases short, with 13 bases between. A single record per CDR3 protein comes from TCRdb applying MiXCR to the PCR reads. The sample holds tens of thousands of distinct CDR3 sequences; under 60% are singletons and the top ten take over 0.75%. The rearrangement uses TRBV12-3 or TRBV12-4 and TRBJ1-5; tentative D call: TRBD1 (6 bases). The starting material was CD4+ T cells from blood, obtained before SARS-CoV-2 vaccination. The TCR sequence derives from a human donor who had recovered from COVID-19. CDR3 amino acids: CASSRGGLGNQPQHF. The CDR3 DNA reads TGTGCCAGCAGTAGGGGGGGTTTGGGCAATCAGCCCCAGCATTTT.